The 27 T cell receptor beta chains listed next were all sequenced from one sample in a study of CD8+ T cells in alopecia areata. Treatment of the sample: oral pan-JAK inhibitor, 5-10 mg twice daily. Following RNA extraction, reverse transcription yielded cDNA that acted as the sequencing template. Data came from immunoSEQ multiplex PCR; TCRdb stores just in-frame clones and leaves some out. The data show some 190,000 clones, around 56% seen once. The input for sequencing was CD4+ T cells sorted from blood, taken at week 4, from a patient treated with tofacitinib. The receptor set was obtained from a human donor with alopecia areata.

CDR3 sequence (DNA): TGCAGCGTTGAAGCTTGGGGCAAGTACGAGCAGTACTTC. This gives the protein CSVEAWGKYEQYF. V and J are TRBV29-1 and TRBJ2-7; weak D call: TRBD1 (5 bases). This CDR3 spans 13 amino acids. Trimming left V 1 base short and J 4 bases short, with 11 bases between. The germline gives CDR1 SQVTM, CDR2 ANQGSEA.

For the CDR3, the DNA is TGTGCCATCAGTGAGTCCCCAGGCTATGGCTACACCTTC. This codes for CAISESPGYGYTF. V gene TRBV10-3 combines with J gene TRBJ1-2, with D unclear. The CDR3 runs 13 residues. Germline assignment: CDR1 ENHRY and CDR2 SYGVKD. The V gene lost 0 bases and the J gene lost 4 bases, with 6 bases spanning the gap.

The J gene is TRBJ1-1, the V gene TRBV29-1; D is unclear. CDR1 is SQVTM, CDR2 ANQGSEA, per germline. This CDR3 has 12 residues. V shed 2 bases and J shed 11 bases, with 15 bases lying between them. This chain's CDR3 is CSVETPPGSAFF. In nucleotides, the CDR3 is TGCAGCGTTGAAACCCCCCCAGGCTCGGCTTTCTTT.

The genes are TRBV6-5 and TRBJ2-2; 11 bases match TRBD1. Germline lookup yields CDR1 MNHEY and CDR2 SVGAGI. The junction had 4 bases not matched to a gene; V was cut back by 8 bases and J by 5 bases. The CDR3 consists of 14 residues. The CDR3 here is CASLGTGGTGELFF. CDR3 bases: TGTGCCAGCTTGGGGACAGGGGGTACCGGGGAGCTGTTTTTT.

V is TRBV2 and J is TRBJ2-5, with D perhaps matching TRBD2 (6 bases). The CDR3 extends over 14 amino acids. Trimming shortened V by 3 bases and J by 5 bases, and 13 bases separated the two germline ends. Germline V gene sequence: CDR1 SNHLY, CDR2 FYNNEI. CDR3 sequence reads: CASSDRGMGETQYF. The CDR3 DNA reads TGTGCCAGCAGTGATCGGGGGATGGGCGAGACCCAGTACTTC. Drawing the rest from reference TRBV2 and TRBJ2-5, the complete variable domain is EPEVTQTPSHQVTQMGQEVILRCVPISNHLYFYWYRQILGQKVEFLVSFYNNEISEKSEIFDDQFSVERPDGSNFTLKIRSTKLEDSAMYFCASSDRGMGETQYFGPGTRLLVL.

The chain uses TRBV30 and TRBJ2-4; 11 nucleotides match TRBD2. Germline V gene lookup returns CDR1 GTSNPN and CDR2 SVGIG (reference sequence). The CDR3 sequence is 13 residues long. V shed 3 bases, J shed 8 bases, and the junction held 3 bases outside the gene matches. CDR3 region: CAWRVAGGDIQYF. The DNA for the CDR3 is TGTGCCTGGAGGGTAGCGGGAGGGGACATTCAGTACTTC.

V is TRBV29-1 and J is TRBJ2-5; D is perhaps TRBD1 (6 bases). The germline V gene encodes CDR1 SQVTM and CDR2 ANQGSEA. V was pared by 2 bases and J by 1 base, with 20 bases between. CDR3 length: 17 residues. The CDR3 is CSVETLSGTLTQETQYF. The CDR3 DNA reads TGCAGCGTTGAAACTCTTTCCGGGACACTTACCCAAGAGACCCAGTACTTC.

This clone was observed once. The chain carries TRBV9 and TRBJ2-3; TRBD2 matches 11 bases. In germline, CDR1 is SGDLS, CDR2 YYNGEE. The length of the CDR3 is 16 residues. V shed 2 bases and J 6 bases; nucleotides not matched to a gene: 8. CDR3 sequence reads: CASSVGLAAPQDTQYF. CDR3 DNA sequence: TGTGCCAGCAGCGTGGGACTAGCGGCACCTCAGGATACGCAGTATTTT.

The V and J genes are TRBV20-1 and TRBJ2-5; TRBD2 agrees at 8 bases. V was pared by 6 bases and J by 7 bases, with 4 bases of the junction left unmatched. CDR1 is DFQATT and CDR2 is SNEGSKA in the germline V gene (reference sequence). This CDR3 spans 11 amino acids. CDR3 DNA: TGCAGTGCAGGGACTAGTGGGACCCAGTACTTC. Protein sequence: CSAGTSGTQYF.

This sequence joins TRBV28 and TRBJ2-1, with 9 bases identical to TRBD2. V dropped 3 bases and J dropped 7; count of bases not matched to a gene: 4. Germline loops: CDR1 MDHEN, CDR2 SYDVKM. The CDR3 covers 14 residues. The DNA of the CDR3 is TGTGCCAGCAGTTTTCCTAGCGGGATAAATGAGCAGTTCTTC. As protein: CASSFPSGINEQFF. Full variable domain (rest looked up from reference TRBV28 and TRBJ2-1): DVKVTQSSRYLVKRTGEKVFLECVQDMDHENMFWYRQDPGLGLRLIYFSYDVKMKEKGDIPEGYSVSREKKERFSLILESASTNQTSMYLCASSFPSGINEQFFGPGTRLTVL.

The chain carries TRBV2 and TRBJ1-5; weak D call: TRBD1 (5 bases). The CDR3 totals 12 residues. CDR1 is SNHLY and CDR2 is FYNNEI in the germline V gene. V was trimmed by 6 bases and J by 6 bases, leaving 9 bases between them. The CDR3 coding sequence is TGTGCCAGCAGCGGGGGTGTTCAGCCCCAGCATTTT. Protein sequence: CASSGGVQPQHF.

This clone was seen a few times. The rearrangement uses TRBV29-1 and TRBJ1-4; 8 bases are shared with TRBD1. Germline V gene data show CDR1 as SQVTM and CDR2 as ANQGSEA. V was clipped by 5 bases and J by 2 bases; unmatched bases: 7. The CDR3 is 15 residues long. The CDR3 is CSVMQGAATNEKLFF. In nucleotides, the CDR3 is TGCAGCGTTATGCAGGGGGCGGCGACTAATGAAAAACTGTTTTTT.

The V gene is TRBV6-6, the J gene TRBJ2-7; TRBD2 agrees at 13 bases. Germline CDR1 reads MNHNY; CDR2 reads SVGAGI (reference sequence). Trimming at V came to 7 bases and at J to 2 bases, leaving 2 bases not matched to a gene. This CDR3 is 14 amino acids long. The CDR3 nucleotides are TGTGCCAGCACCGGACTAGCGGGGGCCTACGAGCAGTACTTC. It translates to CASTGLAGAYEQYF.

V is TRBV27 and J is TRBJ2-7; TRBD2 matches at 8 bases. V was pared by 3 bases and J by 0 bases, with 19 bases of the junction left unmatched. The length of the CDR3 is 20 residues. CDR1 is MNHEY, CDR2 SMNVEV, per germline (reference sequence). This CDR3 reads CASSLAGRGFGRASSYEQYF. CDR3 nucleotide sequence: TGTGCCAGCAGTTTGGCCGGGAGGGGATTCGGTAGAGCGAGCTCCTACGAGCAGTACTTC.

The chain recombines TRBV30 with TRBJ1-2; D gene unclear. The germline gives CDR1 GTSNPN, CDR2 SVGIG (reference sequence). This CDR3 spans 13 amino acids. V was pared by 0 bases and J by 4 bases, with 9 bases between. CDR3 DNA: TGTGCCTGGAGTGTTAGAGGGTTCTATGGCTACACCTTC. Its translation is CAWSVRGFYGYTF.

A few counts support this clone. The rearrangement uses TRBV6-6 and TRBJ2-7; D is unresolved. V was shortened by 7 bases and J by 9 bases, with 19 bases between the two germline ends. This CDR3 has 13 residues. Germline V gene data show CDR1 as MNHNY and CDR2 as SVGAGI (reference sequence). The CDR3 loop reads CASTQSPPGSQYF. The CDR3 nucleotides read TGTGCCAGCACTCAATCGCCCCCTGGCTCGCAGTACTTC.

Turning to this clone: The sample holds other DNA sequences that translate to the same CDR3. This chain joins TRBV29-1 and TRBJ1-4; 7 bases are a match to TRBD1. V dropped 7 bases and J dropped 7; count of bases not matched to a gene: 6. Germline CDR1 reads SQVTM; CDR2 reads ANQGSEA. This CDR3 comprises 12 residues. CDR3 coding DNA: TGCAGCGGCCGACAGGGCGGTGAAAAACTGTTTTTT. Its protein is CSGRQGGEKLFF.

This clone was detected a few times. The chain recombines TRBV29-1 with TRBJ2-7; D remains unclear. Trimming stripped 3 bases from V and 9 bases from J, with 6 bases between. Germline-derived CDR1 and CDR2 are SQVTM and ANQGSEA. The CDR3 is 9 amino acids. The CDR3 nucleotides read TGCAGCGTTGATCCTTCGCAGTACTTC. It codes for CSVDPSQYF.

The J gene is TRBJ2-2, the V gene TRBV7-2, with unresolved D. Per the germline V gene, CDR1 is SGHTA and CDR2 is FQGNSA. The CDR3 spans 14 residues. V lost 1 base, J lost 5 bases, and 8 bases lay in between. CDR3 loop: CASSLVLGTGELFF. Written as DNA, the CDR3 is TGTGCCAGCAGCTTAGTTCTGGGTACCGGGGAGCTGTTTTTT.

The chain carries TRBV29-1 and TRBJ2-1; 8 bases align to TRBD2. CDR3 length: 15 amino acids. Per the germline V gene, CDR1 is SQVTM and CDR2 is ANQGSEA. J gave up 2 bases and V 1 base, and 4 bases lay outside the gene matches. CDR3 sequence (DNA): TGCAGCGTTGAAGCGGGAGGGATGGCCTACAATGAGCAGTTCTTC. As protein: CSVEAGGMAYNEQFF.

This chain links TRBV9 with TRBJ2-5, with unresolved D. Germline V gives CDR1 SGDLS, CDR2 YYNGEE. The CDR3 totals 13 residues. Deletions cut 0 bases from V and 3 bases from J, with 6 bases between. The CDR3 loop is CASSVAKEETQYF. The CDR3 region has the DNA TGTGCCAGCAGCGTAGCCAAGGAAGAGACCCAGTACTTC.

On this clone itself: The junction shows a germline mismatch at one end, possibly a read error. The chain links TRBV30 to TRBJ2-1; 8 nucleotides agree with TRBD1. Germline CDR1 GTSNPN, CDR2 SVGIG (reference sequence). The length of the CDR3 is 13 residues. CDR3 DNA: TGTGCCTGGAGCCAAAGACAGGGGATTTCAAGAATCTTC. It is translated as CAWSQRQGISRIF.

The chain employs TRBV18 and TRBJ2-5; TRBD2 might be the D (6 bases). Trimming left V 2 bases short and J 5 bases short, with 12 bases between. CDR1 KGHSH and CDR2 LQKENI come from the germline V gene. The CDR3 has 14 residues. The CDR3 bases are TGTGCCAGCTCACCAGGACTACGGAACGAGACCCAGTACTTC. This sequence encodes CASSPGLRNETQYF. Variable domain in full (rest from reference TRBV18 and TRBJ2-5): NAGVMQNPRHLVRRRGQEARLRCSPMKGHSHVYWYRQLPEEGLKFMVYLQKENIIDESGMPKERFSAEFPKEGPSILRIQQVVRGDSAAYFCASSPGLRNETQYFGPGTRLLVL.

This clone has just a few counts. The chain has TRBV23-1 and TRBJ1-5; no clear D gene. TRBV23-1 counts as an open reading frame of uncertain function. CDR3 length: 16 amino acids. Trimming removed 2 bases at V and 0 bases at J, with 11 bases between. The CDR3 is CASSQTQTRSNQPQHF. CDR3 DNA: TGCGCCAGCAGTCAAACGCAGACGCGTAGCAATCAGCCCCAGCATTTT.

This chain links TRBV29-1 with TRBJ2-5; tentatively, D is TRBD1 or TRBD2 (5 bases each). In germline, CDR1 is SQVTM, CDR2 ANQGSEA. This CDR3 contains 12 residues. V dropped 7 bases and J dropped 5 bases, with 14 bases sitting between them. CDR3 in amino acids: CSARGQGETQYF. In DNA form, the CDR3 reads TGCAGCGCCAGAGGGCAGGGCGAGACCCAGTACTTC.

The genes are TRBV6-1 and TRBJ2-2; TRBD1 might be the D (5 bases). The CDR3 extends over 15 amino acids. The germline CDR1 and CDR2 sequences are MNHNS and SASEGT. Trimming removed 3 bases at V and 4 bases at J, with 12 bases between. The CDR3 DNA reads as TGTGCCAGCAGTGAGCGCACAGGCGCCACCGGGGAGCTGTTTTTT. Translation gives CASSERTGATGELFF.

The rearrangement joins TRBV7-9 to TRBJ1-1; D not resolved. The CDR3 runs to 13 residues. The V end was cut by 1 base, the J end by 2 bases, with 5 bases between. Germline V lookup: CDR1 SEHNR, CDR2 FQNEAQ (reference sequence). The CDR3 DNA reads as TGTGCCAGCAGCTTAGAGGAAAACACTGAAGCTTTCTTT. It specifies CASSLEENTEAFF.